This record concerns one T cell receptor beta chain sequence. The entry originates in a study of somatic mutations in cytotoxic T cells in rheumatoid arthritis. Repertoires were generated with immunoSEQ multiplex PCR, while TCRdb's copy carries only in-frame clones and drops some. The sample includes about 10,000 clones, over 80% of them seen just once. Trimming at V came to 6 bases and at J to 5 bases, leaving 7 bases not matched to a gene. This CDR3 contains 15 residues. Germline V gene lookup returns CDR1 ENHRY and CDR2 SYGVKD. The source material was CD8+ T cells sorted from blood. V and J are TRBV10-3 and TRBJ2-1; 10 positions match TRBD1. The receptor comes from an adult with rheumatoid arthritis. In DNA, the CDR3 is TGTGCCATCAGCCCTACCGGGACAGGGGACAATGAGCAGTTCTTC. It yields the protein CAISPTGTGDNEQFF.